This T cell receptor beta chain was captured by sequencing in a study of persistence of HIV-infected CD4 T cells. Sequencing used immunoSEQ version 4 in survey mode. Only in-frame clones appear in the TCRdb table, and some are missing; sequencing was by immunoSEQ multiplex PCR. The table has about 40,000 clones, approximately 80% seen once. For this clone: Its antigen is still unknown.

Cells were stimulated with overlapping HIV-1 Gag 15-mer peptides. CD40L/CD69 double-negative CD45RO-high memory CD4+ T cells were collected. Germline-derived CDR1 and CDR2 are SGHKS and YYEKEE (reference sequence). Trimming stripped 6 bases from V and 4 bases from J, with 7 bases between. The CDR3 loop spans 11 amino acids. The sample was CD4+ T cells sorted from PBMCs after approximately 19-hour stimulation, taken from a patient who received antiretroviral therapy. The sequence came from an adult man with HIV who was CMV-seropositive. This chain uses TRBV5-5 with TRBJ1-1; D gene unclear. CDR3 in amino acids: CASTPATEAFF. Here the CDR3 DNA reads TGTGCCAGCACCCCAGCCACTGAAGCTTTCTTT.